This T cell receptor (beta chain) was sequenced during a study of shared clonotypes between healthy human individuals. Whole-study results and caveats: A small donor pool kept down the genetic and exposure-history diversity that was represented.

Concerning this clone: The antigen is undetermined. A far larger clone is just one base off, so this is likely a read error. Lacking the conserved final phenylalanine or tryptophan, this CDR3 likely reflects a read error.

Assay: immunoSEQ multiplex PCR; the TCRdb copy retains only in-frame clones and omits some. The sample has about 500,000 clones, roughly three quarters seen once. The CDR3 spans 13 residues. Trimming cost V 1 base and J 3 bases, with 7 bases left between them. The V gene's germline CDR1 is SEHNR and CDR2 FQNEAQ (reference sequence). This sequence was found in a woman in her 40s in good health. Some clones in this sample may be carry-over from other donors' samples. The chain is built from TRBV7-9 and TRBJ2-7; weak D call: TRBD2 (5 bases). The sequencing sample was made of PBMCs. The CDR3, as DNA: TGTGCCAGCAGCTTAGAACTAGGCTACGAGCAGTACCTC. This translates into CASSLELGYEQYL.